What follows are 6 T cell receptor beta chains derived from one specimen sequenced in a study of read filtering for tumor transcriptome and immune sequencing. Molecular barcoded adaptors covering alpha/delta and beta/gamma chains were used on approximately 440 ng RNA. TCRdb fed the reads into MiXCR, producing one record per CDR3 protein. The sample carries 90,000 or so distinct CDR3 sequences, about 22% recorded once. Specimen: a population of CD138-negative cells sorted from bone marrow. The source of these receptors is a donor at least 40 years old with multiple myeloma.

This clonotype was recorded at least ten times. The rearrangement links TRBV2 to TRBJ2-1; the D gene is possibly TRBD1 (5 bases). V lost 1 base, J lost 9 bases, and 16 bases lay in between. The CDR3 consists of 15 residues. Germline V gives CDR1 SNHLY, CDR2 FYNNEI. CDR3 nucleotide sequence: TGTGCCAGCAGTGAAGTACCAGGGTTCGGAAGTGAGCAGTTCTTC. This encodes CASSEVPGFGSEQFF.

This clonotype was seen repeatedly, ten times or more. V and J are TRBV29-1 and TRBJ1-5, with D unresolved. This CDR3 contains 13 residues. The germline CDR1 and CDR2 sequences are SQVTM and ANQGSEA. The V end lost 4 bases, the J end lost 0 bases, and 7 bases lay between the germline ends. The CDR3 DNA is TGCAGCGTTGGTGAGCATAGCAATCAGCCCCAGCATTTT. As protein: CSVGEHSNQPQHF.

The V and J genes are TRBV6-1 and TRBJ1-4; no firm D call. The germline V gene encodes CDR1 MNHNS and CDR2 SASEGT. This CDR3 is built from 12 residues. Trimming removed 6 bases from V and 4 bases from J, with 6 bases in between. This CDR3 reads CASRRNNEKLFF. The DNA of the CDR3 is TGTGCCAGCAGGCGGAATAATGAAAAACTGTTTTTT.

About this clonotype: At one of its ends the junction is not consistent with the germline gene, which may arise from a read error. The V gene is TRBV7-2, the J gene TRBJ1-2; D perhaps matches TRBD1 (5 bases). CDR1 and CDR2 (germline): SGHTA, FQGNSA. This CDR3 contains 15 residues. CDR3: CASSFTTEINHGYTF. The CDR3 nucleotides read TGTGCCAGCAGCTTTACGACAGAAATTAACCATGGCTACACCTTC.

This rearrangement joins TRBV30 to TRBJ2-7; tentatively, D is TRBD1 (5 bases). The J call is doubtful: the DNA matches TRBJ2-1 better. The germline gives CDR1 GTSNPN, CDR2 SVGIG (reference sequence). The length of the CDR3 is 13 residues. For the CDR3, the DNA is TGTGCCTGGAGTGTACCAGGGCCCTACGGGCAGTTCTTC. As protein: CAWSVPGPYGQFF.

The chain is built from TRBV19 and TRBJ1-5; TRBD1 matches 7 bases. This CDR3 has 14 residues. Germline trimming cut 6 bases from V and 5 bases from J; bases unmatched to any gene: 7. Germline loops: CDR1 LNHDA, CDR2 SQIVND (reference sequence). In nucleotides, the CDR3 is TGTGCCAGTAGCAGACAGGGTATGGATCAGCCCCAGCATTTT. Translating it yields CASSRQGMDQPQHF.